A single sample is the source of the 15 T cell receptor beta chains below, sequenced in a study of T cell responses to AZD1222 COVID-19 vaccine. The data were produced by immunoSEQ multiplex PCR, yet TCRdb's version contains in-frame clones alone and is incomplete. Here the sample spans roughly 150,000 clones, about 90% being singletons. The source was peripheral blood, collected on day 0 of AZD1222 vaccination. The receptors were sampled from an adult in good health.

This clone was seen only once. The chain recombines TRBV5-4 with TRBJ2-3; TRBD2 matches at 12 bases. Germline CDR1 reads SGHNT; CDR2 reads YYREEE (reference sequence). Trimming removed 3 bases from V and 1 base from J; junction bases left unmatched: 3. This CDR3 has 16 residues. CDR3 nucleotide sequence: TGTGCCAGCAGCTACCGGACTAGCGGGGGCACAGATACGCAGTATTTT. It translates to CASSYRTSGGTDTQYF.

The chain carries TRBV28 and TRBJ1-2; no clear D gene. V was pared by 4 bases and J by 0 bases, with 15 bases between. Looked up from germline, CDR1 is MDHEN and CDR2 is SYDVKM. This CDR3 is built from 16 residues. CDR3 amino acids: CASSSLEVPANYGYTF. CDR3 coding DNA: TGTGCCAGCAGTTCACTGGAGGTGCCAGCTAACTATGGCTACACCTTC.

V and J are TRBV28 and TRBJ2-6; tentative D call: TRBD1 (6 bases). Trimming removed 7 bases at V and 1 base at J, with 11 bases between. CDR1 and CDR2 from the germline V gene are MDHEN and SYDVKM. The CDR3 runs to 15 residues. CDR3 coding DNA: TGTGCCAGCACCCCAACAGGGTCTGGGGCCAACGTCCTGACTTTC. Its protein product is CASTPTGSGANVLTF.

The chain combines TRBV4-3 with TRBJ2-3; 8 nucleotides match TRBD1. J was trimmed by 1 base and V by 4 bases; bases with no gene match: 4. Germline V gene data show CDR1 as LGHNA and CDR2 as YSLEER. The length of the CDR3 is 15 residues. The DNA for the CDR3 is TGCGCCAGCAGCCTCATGGGACAGGGCACAGATACGCAGTATTTT. Its translation: CASSLMGQGTDTQYF.

This clone was seen just once. The rearrangement links TRBV19 to TRBJ2-7, with 8 bases lining up with TRBD2. This CDR3 has 13 amino acids. Germline CDR1 reads LNHDA; CDR2 reads SQIVND (reference sequence). J lost 3 bases, V lost 6 bases, and 4 bases had no gene match. The CDR3 is CASRPSGSYEQYF. The CDR3 DNA is TGTGCCAGTAGACCCAGCGGGAGCTACGAGCAGTACTTC.

The chain links TRBV14 to TRBJ1-1; possible D gene TRBD1, 6 bases. Germline loops: CDR1 SGHDN, CDR2 FVKESK. The germline V and J ends were trimmed by 2 bases and 1 base, with 11 bases remaining between them. The length of the CDR3 is 15 residues. In DNA form, the CDR3 reads TGTGCCAGCAGCCAACACAGGGTTGAGAACACTGAAGCTTTCTTT. Its translation: CASSQHRVENTEAFF.

The rearrangement links TRBV27 to TRBJ1-2; tentatively, D is TRBD1 (6 bases). The CDR3 has 15 amino acids. Per germline, CDR1 MNHEY and CDR2 SMNVEV (reference sequence). Trimming shortened V by 6 bases and J by 2 bases, and 16 bases separated the two germline ends. The CDR3 sequence: CASSWDPGQNYGYTF. The CDR3 DNA is TGTGCCAGCAGCTGGGATCCGGGACAAAACTATGGCTACACCTTC.

The V call is TRBV10-3, the J call TRBJ2-7; 7 bases are a match to TRBD1. V dropped 2 bases and J dropped 6; count of bases not matched to a gene: 7. This CDR3 spans 14 amino acids. In germline, CDR1 is ENHRY, CDR2 SYGVKD. Written as DNA, the CDR3 is TGTGCCATCAGTGAGGATTTGGACAGGTTCGAGCAGTACTTC. Translation gives CAISEDLDRFEQYF.

The V call is TRBV19, the J call TRBJ2-1, with D possibly being TRBD2 (7 bases). V lost 6 bases, J lost 6 bases, and 18 bases lay in between. In germline, CDR1 is LNHDA, CDR2 SQIVND (reference sequence). CDR3 size: 15 residues. The CDR3, as DNA: TGTGCCAGTAGAAAGGGGGGGACTACCTTCAATGAGCAGTTCTTC. This encodes CASRKGGTTFNEQFF.

The genes are TRBV7-2 and TRBJ2-1; D ambiguous. The CDR3 contains 13 residues. In germline, CDR1 is SGHTA, CDR2 FQGNSA. V was clipped by 5 bases and J by 2 bases, with 7 bases between them. CDR3 sequence reads: CASSLSAYNEQFF. The DNA of the CDR3 is TGTGCCAGCAGCCTGTCGGCCTACAATGAGCAGTTCTTC. Looking up the rest from reference TRBV7-2 and TRBJ2-1 gives the full variable domain: GAGVSQSPSNKVTEKGKDVELRCDPISGHTALYWYRQSLGQGLEFLIYFQGNSAPDKSGLPSDRFSAERTGGSVSTLTIQRTQQEDSAVYLCASSLSAYNEQFFGPGTRLTVL.

The chain links TRBV7-9 to TRBJ2-1; D remains ambiguous. Deletions cut 4 bases from V and 4 bases from J, with 8 bases between. Germline V gene sequence: CDR1 SEHNR, CDR2 FQNEAQ (reference sequence). This CDR3 has 13 residues. The CDR3 spells CASSYPGYNEQFF. In DNA, the CDR3 is TGTGCCAGCAGCTACCCAGGTTACAATGAGCAGTTCTTC.

The rearrangement joins TRBV28 to TRBJ2-7; D is uncertain. V lost 6 bases and J lost 4, with 7 bases in between. CDR3 size: 11 residues. In germline, CDR1 is MDHEN, CDR2 SYDVKM. As DNA, the CDR3 is TGTGCCAGCAGGGATGAGTACGAGCAGTACTTC. It codes for CASRDEYEQYF.

The chain has TRBV28 and TRBJ1-1, with D maybe TRBD1 (5 bases). The germline V gene encodes CDR1 MDHEN and CDR2 SYDVKM. V gave up 5 bases and J gave up 6 bases, with 16 bases separating them. The length of the CDR3 is 14 residues. The CDR3 nucleotides read TGTGCCAGCAGTATCATTGGGACCACGCCTGAAGCTTTCTTT. It codes for CASSIIGTTPEAFF.

This chain uses TRBV5-1 with TRBJ2-3; D remains ambiguous. This CDR3 has 15 amino acids. The germline V gene has CDR1 SGHRS and CDR2 YFSETQ. Trimming shortened V by 0 bases and J by 0 bases, and 8 bases separated the two germline ends. The CDR3 loop is CASSLGGRSTDTQYF. As DNA, the CDR3 is TGCGCCAGCAGCTTGGGAGGTAGGAGCACAGATACGCAGTATTTT.

The V call is TRBV27, the J call TRBJ2-3; 7 bases are a match to TRBD1. CDR3 length equals 13 residues. Unmatched junction bases numbered 3, after V lost 5 bases and J lost 4 bases. Per germline, CDR1 MNHEY and CDR2 SMNVEV (reference sequence). CDR3 amino acids: CASSQGGADTQYF. CDR3 DNA sequence: TGTGCCAGCAGTCAAGGGGGCGCAGATACGCAGTATTTT.